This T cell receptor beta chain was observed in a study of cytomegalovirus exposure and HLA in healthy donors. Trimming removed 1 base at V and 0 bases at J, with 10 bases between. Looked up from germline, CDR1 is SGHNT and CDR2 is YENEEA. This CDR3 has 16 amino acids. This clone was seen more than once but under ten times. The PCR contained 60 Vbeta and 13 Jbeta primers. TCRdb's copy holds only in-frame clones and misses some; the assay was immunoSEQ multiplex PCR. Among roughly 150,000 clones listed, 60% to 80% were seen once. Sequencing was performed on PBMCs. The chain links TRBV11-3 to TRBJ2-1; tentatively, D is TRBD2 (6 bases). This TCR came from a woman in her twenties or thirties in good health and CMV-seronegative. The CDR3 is CASSLGGEFSYNEQFF. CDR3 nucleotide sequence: TGTGCCAGCAGCTTAGGGGGGGAGTTCTCCTACAATGAGCAGTTCTTC.